This T cell receptor beta chain was observed in a study of blood T cell repertoires in COVID-19. Background on the study: PBMCs, B-cell-depleted T cells, or T cells provided the cDNA or gDNA that made up the material.

The data were produced by immunoSEQ multiplex PCR, yet TCRdb's version contains in-frame clones alone and is incomplete. Of hundreds of thousands of clones listed, 80% to 90% are singletons. The CDR3 runs to 15 residues. Germline lookup yields CDR1 SGHRS and CDR2 YFSETQ. The trim removed 4 bases at V and 5 bases at J, leaving 8 bases unmatched. Recruits, aged roughly 18 to 95 years, lived in 20 to 30 US areas. Assignments of participants to cohorts depended upon their own reported clinical history. This sequence joins TRBV5-1 and TRBJ2-5; 10 nucleotides align to TRBD1. The TCR originated in a woman between 45 and 60 years old with acute COVID-19. The sequenced sample consisted of PBMCs or T cells enriched from blood (not recorded which). The DNA for the CDR3 is TGCGCCAGCAGCATTGGACAGGGGGTCGCGGAGACCCAGTACTTC. Protein product: CASSIGQGVAETQYF.